This T cell receptor (beta chain) was observed in a study of T cells in Graves' hyperthyroidism and ophthalmopathy. Using RNA transcripts as the source, TCR beta CDR3 regions were amplified. First-round RT-PCR with HTBI primers amplified the TCR CDR3 region. From the multiplex PCR reads, TCRdb called clonotypes with MiXCR, one entry per CDR3 protein. The sample yields roughly 24,000 distinct CDR3 sequences, over 35% seen once. CDR1 SGHTS and CDR2 YDEGEE come from the germline V gene. With 4 bases removed from V and 11 bases from J, the gap between germline ends came to 23 bases. This CDR3 is built from 15 residues.

This TCR was sampled from a woman younger than 45 with Graves' hyperthyroidism. The sample comprised blood. The chain links TRBV5-8 to TRBJ2-3; perhaps TRBD2 as D (6 bases). The chain's CDR3 is CASSAKRVQYNEQYF. The CDR3 DNA reads TGTGCCAGCAGCGCAAAGCGGGTACAGTACAATGAGCAGTATTTT. The entire variable domain, with the rest obtained from reference TRBV5-8 and TRBJ2-3, is as follows: EAGVTQSPTHLIKTRGQQATLRCSPISGHTSVYWYQQALGLGLQFLLWYDEGEERNRGNFPPRFSGRQFPNYSSELNVNALELEDSALYLCASSAKRVQYNEQYFGPGTRLTVL.